This T cell receptor (beta chain) came from a study of T cells after yellow fever vaccination. TCRdb fed the 5' RACE reads into MiXCR, producing one record per CDR3 protein. The table records over 300,000 distinct CDR3 sequences, 3% to 4.5% of them present only once. Germline CDR1 SGHTA, CDR2 FQGNSA. V lost 5 bases and J 8 bases, leaving 7 bases between the germline ends. This CDR3 contains 11 residues. Here the sequenced sample was PBMCs, taken on the day of the yellow fever booster vaccination. The chain combines TRBV7-2 with TRBJ2-1; D is undetermined. The receptor comes from a man younger than 30 who received the YFV17D yellow fever vaccine. CDR3 coding DNA: TGTGCCAGCAGCCAACGGTATGAGCAGTTCTTC. Residues: CASSQRYEQFF.